This TCR beta chain was sequenced for a study of T cell repertoires in cytomegalovirus infection. Study observations and caveats: CMV carriers with the relevant HLA were identified by cumulative public TCR beta family frequency.

Each CDR3 protein is one row after TCRdb ran MiXCR on the reads. The table has about 310,000 distinct CDR3 sequences, roughly 25% seen once; the top ten hold 10% to 15%. In the case of this clonotype: Its specificity is not known.

The TCR was taken from a human donor in good health (CMV status not recorded). Some clones in this sample may be carry-over from other donors' samples. Specimen: cultured PBMCs, collected from culture after CMV antigen stimulation.

CDR3 DNA sequence: TGTGCCAGCAGTTATGGAACACCCAGCAATCAGCCCCAGCATTTT. Its protein product is CASSYGTPSNQPQHF. The chain is built from TRBV6-2 or TRBV6-3 and TRBJ1-5; D gene unclear. The CDR3 extends over 15 amino acids. From germline, CDR1 is MNHEY and CDR2 SVGEGT. Deletions cut 3 bases from V and 1 base from J, with 10 bases between.